The subject of this entry is one TCR beta chain. What it recognizes is unknown. This entry is derived from a study of T cells after yellow fever vaccination. Study-wide background: SMART-Seq v4 Ultra Low Input handled preparation of low-cell-number fractions. Study-wide findings and caveats: Booster sampling recovered most clones from primary vaccination (approximately 97% CD4, roughly 90% CD8).

V gave up 7 bases and J gave up 2 bases; unmatched junction bases: 7. Germline CDR1 is LNHDA and CDR2 is SQIVND (reference sequence). This CDR3 has 15 residues. TCR cDNA, made by 5'RACE template switching, carried an added universal primer site and UMIs. Via MiXCR, TCRdb re-called the 5' RACE reads, giving one row per CDR3 protein. The profile shows roughly 300,000 distinct CDR3 sequences, roughly 6.8% of them singletons. This TCR came from a young man who received the YFV17D yellow fever vaccine. This chain links TRBV19 with TRBJ2-3, with 9 bases lining up with TRBD1. This specimen was PBMCs, taken more than 40 days after the first yellow fever vaccination. DNA for the CDR3: TGTGCCAGTACCTGGACAGGGGTACCCACAGATACGCAGTATTTT. Protein product: CASTWTGVPTDTQYF.